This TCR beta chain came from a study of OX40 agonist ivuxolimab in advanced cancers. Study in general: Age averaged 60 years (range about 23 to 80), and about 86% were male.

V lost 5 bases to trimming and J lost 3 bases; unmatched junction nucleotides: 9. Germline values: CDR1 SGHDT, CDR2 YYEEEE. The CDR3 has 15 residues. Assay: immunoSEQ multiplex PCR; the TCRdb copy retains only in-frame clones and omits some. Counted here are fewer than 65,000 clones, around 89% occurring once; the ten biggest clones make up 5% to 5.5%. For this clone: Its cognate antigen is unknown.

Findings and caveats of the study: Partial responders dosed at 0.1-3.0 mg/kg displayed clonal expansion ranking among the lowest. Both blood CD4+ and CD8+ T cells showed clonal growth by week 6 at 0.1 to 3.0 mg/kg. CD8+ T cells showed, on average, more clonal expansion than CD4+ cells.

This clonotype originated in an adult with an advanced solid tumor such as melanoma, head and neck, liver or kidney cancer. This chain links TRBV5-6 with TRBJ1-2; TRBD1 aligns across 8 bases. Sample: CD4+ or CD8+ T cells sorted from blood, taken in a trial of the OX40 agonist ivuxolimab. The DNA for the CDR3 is TGTGCCAGCAGAAAAAGGACAGGGCAGGACTATGGCTACACCTTC. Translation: CASRKRTGQDYGYTF.